The T cell receptor beta chain under discussion was sequenced for a study of shared clonotypes between healthy human individuals. The study's findings and limits: Non-shared clonotypes showed lower generation probabilities than clonotypes common to all four donors. Among the subsets, naive ones generally showed larger estimated richness than memory ones.

As to this clone: Its cognate antigen is unknown. This specimen includes other DNA sequences encoding the same CDR3.

Assay: immunoSEQ multiplex PCR; the TCRdb copy retains only in-frame clones and omits some. The sample contains over a million clones, approximately 70% of which appear only once. The investigators split CD4+ cells into a CD45RA+ naive subset and a CD45RA-negative memory subset. The CDR3 totals 13 residues. CDR1 and CDR2 from the germline V gene are SGHRS and YFSETQ. V was trimmed by 0 bases and J by 2 bases, leaving 5 bases between them. The rearrangement links TRBV5-1 to TRBJ2-5; D unclear. The sequenced material came from memory CD4+ T cells sorted from blood. Subset given: CD45RA-negative fraction. The source of this sequence is a man younger than 35 in good health. The CDR3 region is CASSLESQETQYF. In DNA, the CDR3 is TGCGCCAGCAGCTTGGAGAGTCAAGAGACCCAGTACTTC. The variable domain in full, completed from reference TRBV5-1 and TRBJ2-5, reads KAGVTQTPRYLIKTRGQQVTLSCSPISGHRSVSWYQQTPGQGLQFLFEYFSETQRNKGNFPGRFSGRQFSNSRSEMNVSTLELGDSALYLCASSLESQETQYFGPGTRLLVL.